The subject of this entry is one TCR beta chain. V lost 4 bases, J lost 5 bases, and 18 bases lay in between. The germline gives CDR1 SGHDT, CDR2 YYEEEE. The CDR3 contains 16 residues. Reverse transcribed after extraction, RNA yielded cDNA as the sequencing template. Libraries were prepared by immunoSEQ multiplex PCR; TCRdb keeps only in-frame clonotypes and omits some of them. The sample records 150,000 to 160,000 clones, 40% to 60% being singletons. This sample is drawn from a study of CD8+ T cells in alopecia areata. The chain combines TRBV5-6 with TRBJ1-4; no clear D. The sequences come from CD8+ T cells sorted from blood, collected at week 0. This TCR came from a human donor with alopecia areata. The CDR3 spells CASSTSPAGLNEKLFF. The CDR3, as DNA: TGTGCCAGCAGCACCTCCCCGGCAGGATTAAATGAAAAACTGTTTTTT.